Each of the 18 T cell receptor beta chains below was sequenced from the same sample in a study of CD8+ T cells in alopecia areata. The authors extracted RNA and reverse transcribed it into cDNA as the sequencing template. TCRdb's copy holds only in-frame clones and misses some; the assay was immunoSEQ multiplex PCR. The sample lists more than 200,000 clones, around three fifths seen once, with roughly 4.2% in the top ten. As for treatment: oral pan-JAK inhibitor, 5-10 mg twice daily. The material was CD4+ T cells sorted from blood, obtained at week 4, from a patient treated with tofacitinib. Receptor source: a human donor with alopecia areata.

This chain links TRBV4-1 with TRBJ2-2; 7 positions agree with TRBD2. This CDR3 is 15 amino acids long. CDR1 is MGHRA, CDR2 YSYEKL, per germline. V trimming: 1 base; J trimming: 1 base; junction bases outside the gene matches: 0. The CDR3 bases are TGCGCCAGCAGCCAAGCGGGGGGGAACACCGGGGAGCTGTTTTTT. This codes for CASSQAGGNTGELFF.

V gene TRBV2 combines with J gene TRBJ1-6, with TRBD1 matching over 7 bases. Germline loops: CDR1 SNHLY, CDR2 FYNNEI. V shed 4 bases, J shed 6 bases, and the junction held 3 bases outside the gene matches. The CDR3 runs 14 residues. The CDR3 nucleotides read TGTGCCAGCAGTGCCGGGACAGCTAATTCACCCCTCCACTTT. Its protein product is CASSAGTANSPLHF.

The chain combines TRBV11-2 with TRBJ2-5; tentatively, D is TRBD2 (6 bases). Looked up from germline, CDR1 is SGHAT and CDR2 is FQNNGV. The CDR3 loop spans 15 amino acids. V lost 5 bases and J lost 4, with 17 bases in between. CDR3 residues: CASSQIQGGRETQYF. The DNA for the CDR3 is TGTGCCAGCAGCCAAATCCAAGGAGGGAGAGAGACCCAGTACTTC.

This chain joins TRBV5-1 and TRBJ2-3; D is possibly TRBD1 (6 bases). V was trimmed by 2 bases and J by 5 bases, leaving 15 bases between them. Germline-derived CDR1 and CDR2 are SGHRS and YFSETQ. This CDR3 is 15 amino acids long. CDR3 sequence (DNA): TGCGCCAGCAGCTTACAGGGCGAATTTGGAGATACGCAGTATTTT. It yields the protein CASSLQGEFGDTQYF.

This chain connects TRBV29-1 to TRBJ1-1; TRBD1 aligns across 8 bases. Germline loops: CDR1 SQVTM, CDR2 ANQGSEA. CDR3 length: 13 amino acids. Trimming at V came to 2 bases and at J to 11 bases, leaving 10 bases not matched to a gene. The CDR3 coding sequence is TGCAGCGTTGAACCCCCCCTTACAGGGGGGGCTTTCTTT. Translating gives CSVEPPLTGGAFF.

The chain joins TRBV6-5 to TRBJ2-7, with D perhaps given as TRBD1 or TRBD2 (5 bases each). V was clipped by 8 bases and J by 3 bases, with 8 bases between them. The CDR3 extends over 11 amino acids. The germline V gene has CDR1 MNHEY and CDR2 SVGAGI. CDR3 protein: CASGTLYEQYF. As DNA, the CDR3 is TGTGCCAGCGGGACCCTCTACGAGCAGTACTTC.

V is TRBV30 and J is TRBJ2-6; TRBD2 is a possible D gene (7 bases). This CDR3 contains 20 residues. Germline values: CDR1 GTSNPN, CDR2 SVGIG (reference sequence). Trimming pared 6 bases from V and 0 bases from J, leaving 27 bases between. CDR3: CACPKGGARPTLSGANVLTF. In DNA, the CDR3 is TGTGCCTGTCCGAAGGGGGGGGCGAGGCCGACCCTCTCTGGGGCCAACGTCCTGACTTTC.

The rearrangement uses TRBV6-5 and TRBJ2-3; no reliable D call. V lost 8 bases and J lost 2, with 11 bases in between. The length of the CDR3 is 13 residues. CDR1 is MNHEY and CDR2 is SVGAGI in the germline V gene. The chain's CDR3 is CASVHTLTDTQYF. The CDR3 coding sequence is TGTGCCAGCGTCCACACACTCACAGATACGCAGTATTTT.

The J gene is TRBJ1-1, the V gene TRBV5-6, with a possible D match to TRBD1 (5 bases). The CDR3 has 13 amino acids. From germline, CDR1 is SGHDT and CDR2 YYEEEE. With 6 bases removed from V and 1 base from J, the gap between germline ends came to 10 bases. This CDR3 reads CASKLTANTEAFF. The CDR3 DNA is TGTGCCAGCAAGCTGACAGCGAACACTGAAGCTTTCTTT.

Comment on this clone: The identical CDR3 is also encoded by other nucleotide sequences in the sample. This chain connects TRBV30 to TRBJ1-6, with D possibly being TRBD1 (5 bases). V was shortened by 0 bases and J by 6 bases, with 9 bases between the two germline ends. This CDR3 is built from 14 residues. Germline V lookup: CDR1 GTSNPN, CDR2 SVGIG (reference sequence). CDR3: CAWSVGGGNSPLHF. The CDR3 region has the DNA TGTGCCTGGAGTGTGGGGGGTGGTAATTCACCCCTCCACTTT.

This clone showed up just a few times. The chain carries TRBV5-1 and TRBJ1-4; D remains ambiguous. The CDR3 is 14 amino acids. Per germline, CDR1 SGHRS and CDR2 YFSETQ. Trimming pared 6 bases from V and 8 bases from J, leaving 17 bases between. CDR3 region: CASTPLGMGEKLFF. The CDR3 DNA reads TGCGCCAGCACCCCATTGGGGATGGGGGAAAAACTGTTTTTT.

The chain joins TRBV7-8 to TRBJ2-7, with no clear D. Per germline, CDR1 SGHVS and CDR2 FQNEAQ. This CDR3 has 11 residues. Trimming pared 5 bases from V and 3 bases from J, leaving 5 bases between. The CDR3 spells CASSQHYEQYF. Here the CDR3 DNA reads TGTGCCAGCAGCCAGCACTACGAGCAGTACTTC.

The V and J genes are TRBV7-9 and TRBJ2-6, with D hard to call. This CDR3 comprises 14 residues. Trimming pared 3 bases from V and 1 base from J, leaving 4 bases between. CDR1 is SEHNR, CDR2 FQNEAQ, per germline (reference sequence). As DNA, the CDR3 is TGTGCCAGCAGCTTGAGTTCTGGGGCCAACGTCCTGACTTTC. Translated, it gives CASSLSSGANVLTF.

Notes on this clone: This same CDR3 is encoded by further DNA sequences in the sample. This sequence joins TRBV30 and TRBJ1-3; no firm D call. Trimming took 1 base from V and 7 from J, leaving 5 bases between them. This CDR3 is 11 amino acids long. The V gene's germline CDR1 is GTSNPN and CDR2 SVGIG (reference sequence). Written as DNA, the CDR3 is TGTGCCTGGAGTGCCGGTAACACCATATATTTT. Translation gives CAWSAGNTIYF.

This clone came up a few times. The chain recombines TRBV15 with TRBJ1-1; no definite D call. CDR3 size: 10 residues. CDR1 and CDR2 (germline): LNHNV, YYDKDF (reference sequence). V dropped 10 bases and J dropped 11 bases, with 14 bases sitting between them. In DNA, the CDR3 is TGTGCCAGCACCGGCTATGGGGCTTTCTTT. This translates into CASTGYGAFF.

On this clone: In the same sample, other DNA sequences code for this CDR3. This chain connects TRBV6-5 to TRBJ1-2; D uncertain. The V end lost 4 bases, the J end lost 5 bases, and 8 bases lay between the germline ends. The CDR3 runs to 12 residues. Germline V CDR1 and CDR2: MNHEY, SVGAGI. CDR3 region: CASSSGPYGYTF. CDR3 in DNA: TGTGCCAGCAGTTCAGGACCATATGGCTACACCTTC.

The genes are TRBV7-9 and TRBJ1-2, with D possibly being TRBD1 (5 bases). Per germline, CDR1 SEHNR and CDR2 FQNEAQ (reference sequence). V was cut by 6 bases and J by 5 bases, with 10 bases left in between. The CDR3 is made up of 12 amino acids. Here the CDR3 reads CASSDRPYGYTF. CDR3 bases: TGTGCCAGCAGTGACAGACCGTATGGCTACACCTTC.

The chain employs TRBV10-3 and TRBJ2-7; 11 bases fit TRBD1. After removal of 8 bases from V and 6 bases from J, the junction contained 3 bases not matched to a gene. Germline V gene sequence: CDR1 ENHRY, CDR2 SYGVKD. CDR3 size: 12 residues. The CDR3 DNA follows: TGTGCCATCGGACAGGGGGCAGGCGAGCAGTACTTC. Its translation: CAIGQGAGEQYF.